This entry lists 16 T cell receptor beta chains sequenced from one sample in a study of CD8 T cells in ankylosing spondylitis. MiXCR, run by TCRdb on the 5' RACE reads, gives a single entry per CDR3 protein. Of about 210,000 distinct CDR3 sequences listed, under 8.5% are singletons. Sequencing was done on a sample of blood, either unsorted or a sorted T cell fraction (not recorded which). These receptors all stem from a female donor with ankylosing spondylitis or in good health (not recorded which).

This clonotype was seen ten or more times. One end of the junction is discordant with germline, which a read error may explain. The J gene is TRBJ1-2, the V gene TRBV6-4; D gene unclear. The CDR3 is 12 amino acids. Per germline, CDR1 MRHNA and CDR2 SNTAGT. CDR3 region: CASRVSNDGYTF. CDR3 nucleotide sequence: TGTGCCAGCAGGGTCAGTAACGATGGCTACACCTTC.

There are a few counts of this clonotype. J is TRBJ2-5 and V is TRBV10-3; 9 nucleotides line up with TRBD2. Per germline, CDR1 ENHRY and CDR2 SYGVKD. V lost 2 bases and J lost 4; bases outside the gene matches: 5. The CDR3 is made up of 15 amino acids. CDR3 coding DNA: TGTGCCATCAGTGAGGGGTTAGCGGGAGTAGAGACCCAGTACTTC. Translated, it gives CAISEGLAGVETQYF.

This clonotype was observed at least ten times. This chain connects TRBV7-9 to TRBJ2-1; possibly TRBD1 or TRBD2 for D (6 bases each). V was clipped by 4 bases and J by 7 bases, with 23 bases between them. Germline V gene sequence: CDR1 SEHNR, CDR2 FQNEAQ (reference sequence). The CDR3 length is 17 residues. The CDR3 region is CASSYQGGLKGENEQFF. As DNA, the CDR3 is TGTGCCAGCAGCTACCAAGGGGGGTTGAAAGGGGAGAATGAGCAGTTCTTC.

This clonotype showed up many times. CDR3 sequence reads: CAIQSGQGATQDEQYF. In nucleotides, the CDR3 is TGTGCCATCCAAAGTGGACAGGGGGCGACCCAAGACGAGCAGTACTTC. J is TRBJ2-7 and V is TRBV10-3, with TRBD1 identical over 11 bases. The CDR3 spans 16 residues. Germline V CDR1 and CDR2: ENHRY, SYGVKD. The ends lost 8 bases at V and 5 bases at J; junction bases unmatched: 14.

The table lists this clonotype with many counts. The gene calls are TRBV20-1 and TRBJ1-1; D is unresolved. V was trimmed by 2 bases and J by 5 bases, leaving 12 bases between them. CDR1 and CDR2 (germline): DFQATT, SNEGSKA (reference sequence). This CDR3 contains 13 residues. CDR3 residues: CSARRPGGTEAFF. The CDR3 region has the DNA TGCAGTGCTAGAAGACCCGGCGGTACTGAAGCTTTCTTT.

This clonotype showed up many times. This chain links TRBV24-1 with TRBJ2-7; D might be TRBD1 (6 bases). CDR3 length equals 12 residues. Trimming cost V 9 bases and J 5 bases, with 13 bases left between them. Looked up from germline, CDR1 is KGHDR and CDR2 is SFDVKD. The CDR3 spells CATHRDTNEQYF. The CDR3 DNA sequence: TGTGCCACCCACCGGGACACCAACGAGCAGTACTTC.

This clonotype was counted ten times or more. The rearrangement joins TRBV28 to TRBJ1-5; a weak D match, TRBD1 (5 bases). The CDR3 is 14 residues long. The V gene lost 8 bases and the J gene lost 6 bases, with 17 bases spanning the gap. Germline-derived CDR1 and CDR2 are MDHEN and SYDVKM. CDR3 nucleotides: TGTGCCAGCTGGGACCCCGGAGGTGGTCAGCCCCAGCATTTT. Its protein product is CASWDPGGGQPQHF.

This clonotype was counted many times. The gene calls are TRBV5-5 and TRBJ1-5; tentative D call: TRBD1 (6 bases). Germline V gene sequence: CDR1 SGHKS, CDR2 YYEKEE (reference sequence). V dropped 4 bases and J dropped 5 bases, with 13 bases sitting between them. The length of the CDR3 is 14 residues. CDR3 residues: CASSLQGRHQPQHF. DNA for the CDR3: TGTGCCAGCAGCCTACAGGGTCGCCATCAGCCCCAGCATTTT.

As for this clonotype: Possible read error: a much larger clone is one base away. The rearrangement uses TRBV25-1 and TRBJ2-7, with D perhaps matching TRBD1 (6 bases). Germline V gene lookup returns CDR1 MGHDK and CDR2 SYGVNS. The CDR3 is 15 residues long. CDR3 in amino acids: CAGSESQGFVHEQYF. For the CDR3, the DNA is TGTGCCGGCAGTGAATCTCAGGGGTTTGTTCACGAGCAGTACTTC.

This clonotype was seen ten or more times. The chain carries TRBV29-1 and TRBJ1-1, with D hard to call. There are 12 residues in the CDR3. Trimming took off 3 bases at V and 2 bases at J, with 7 bases between the two ends. The germline V gene encodes CDR1 SQVTM and CDR2 ANQGSEA. CDR3 DNA sequence: TGCAGCGTTGACTACGGTAACACTGAAGCTTTCTTT. Its translation is CSVDYGNTEAFF.

This clonotype showed up many times. The V and J genes are TRBV7-8 and TRBJ2-3; D may be TRBD1 or TRBD2 (5 bases each). Germline CDR1 and CDR2: SGHVS and FQNEAQ. Trimming stripped 8 bases from V and 3 bases from J, with 18 bases between. This CDR3 is 15 amino acids long. Here the CDR3 reads CASAQPTGTTDTQYF. The CDR3, as DNA: TGTGCCAGCGCTCAACCCACGGGGACGACAGATACGCAGTATTTT.

The chain couples TRBV24-1 to TRBJ1-5, with 8 bases lining up with TRBD1. The length of the CDR3 is 17 residues. Unmatched junction bases numbered 9, after V lost 3 bases and J lost 3 bases. Germline lookup yields CDR1 KGHDR and CDR2 SFDVKD. Here the CDR3 reads CATSDGTGTGHNQPQHF. CDR3 DNA sequence: TGTGCCACCAGTGATGGGACCGGGACAGGTCACAATCAGCCCCAGCATTTT.

This clonotype was detected many times. The V call is TRBV2, the J call TRBJ2-1, with D unresolved. V was pared by 7 bases and J by 2 bases, with 15 bases between. The CDR3 totals 15 residues. Germline assignment: CDR1 SNHLY and CDR2 FYNNEI. The CDR3 here is CASNPALGPYNEQFF. The CDR3 DNA reads as TGTGCCAGCAACCCGGCCCTGGGCCCCTACAATGAGCAGTTCTTC.

At least ten counts were recorded for this clonotype. The chain employs TRBV29-1 and TRBJ2-7; TRBD2 might be the D (5 bases). V was cut by 3 bases and J by 0 bases, with 12 bases left in between. Per the germline V gene, CDR1 is SQVTM and CDR2 is ANQGSEA. The CDR3 length is 14 residues. The CDR3 region is CSVEDRLSSYEQYF. The CDR3 bases are TGCAGCGTTGAGGATAGACTAAGCTCCTACGAGCAGTACTTC.

Many counts were recorded for this clonotype. The V and J genes are TRBV12-5 and TRBJ1-1, with 7 nucleotides matching TRBD1. This CDR3 has 11 amino acids. The V gene's germline CDR1 is LGHNT and CDR2 FRNRAP. V lost 6 bases to trimming and J lost 8 bases; unmatched junction nucleotides: 3. The DNA for the CDR3 is TGTGCTAGTGGAAAGGGACAGGAAGCTTTCTTT. It encodes CASGKGQEAFF.

The rearrangement joins TRBV7-9 to TRBJ2-5, with 7 bases lining up with TRBD1. The V gene's germline CDR1 is SEHNR and CDR2 FQNEAQ (reference sequence). The CDR3 is made up of 14 amino acids. V lost 5 bases, J lost 0 bases, and 3 bases stayed unmatched. CDR3 DNA: TGTGCCAGCAGCGCAGACAGGGACCAAGAGACCCAGTACTTC. Encoded protein: CASSADRDQETQYF. The whole variable domain, remainder taken from reference TRBV7-9 and TRBJ2-5, is DTGVSQNPRHKITKRGQNVTFRCDPISEHNRLYWYRQTLGQGPEFLTYFQNEAQLEKSRLLSDRFSAERPKGSFSTLEIQRTEQGDSAMYLCASSADRDQETQYFGPGTRLLVL.